This paragraph reports one T cell receptor (beta chain). The data derive from a study of PD-L1 blockade in urothelial cancer. Study as a whole: Blood samples contained a median about 150,000 T cells.

Some clones are missing from TCRdb's copy, which holds only in-frame ones; the method was immunoSEQ multiplex PCR. Here the sample spans 35,000 to 55,000 clones, around 80% being singletons. The time point here: peripheral blood 6 weeks after treatment start. Between the trimmed V and J ends, which lost 4 bases and 8 bases, there was a span of 11 bases. The CDR3 runs to 13 residues. Germline V gene lookup returns CDR1 SGHTA and CDR2 FQGNSA. The TCR originated in a man in his sixties with urothelial cancer. Sequencing was performed on PBMCs, taken around atezolizumab (anti-PD-L1) treatment. The genes are TRBV7-2 and TRBJ1-4; D may be TRBD1 (6 bases). CDR3 sequence: CASSSQGREKLFF. The CDR3 DNA is TGTGCCAGCAGCTCGCAGGGGCGCGAAAAACTGTTTTTT. The complete variable domain, with remaining parts taken from reference TRBV7-2 and TRBJ1-4, reads GAGVSQSPSNKVTEKGKDVELRCDPISGHTALYWYRQSLGQGLEFLIYFQGNSAPDKSGLPSDRFSAERTGGSVSTLTIQRTQQEDSAVYLCASSSQGREKLFFGSGTQLSVL.